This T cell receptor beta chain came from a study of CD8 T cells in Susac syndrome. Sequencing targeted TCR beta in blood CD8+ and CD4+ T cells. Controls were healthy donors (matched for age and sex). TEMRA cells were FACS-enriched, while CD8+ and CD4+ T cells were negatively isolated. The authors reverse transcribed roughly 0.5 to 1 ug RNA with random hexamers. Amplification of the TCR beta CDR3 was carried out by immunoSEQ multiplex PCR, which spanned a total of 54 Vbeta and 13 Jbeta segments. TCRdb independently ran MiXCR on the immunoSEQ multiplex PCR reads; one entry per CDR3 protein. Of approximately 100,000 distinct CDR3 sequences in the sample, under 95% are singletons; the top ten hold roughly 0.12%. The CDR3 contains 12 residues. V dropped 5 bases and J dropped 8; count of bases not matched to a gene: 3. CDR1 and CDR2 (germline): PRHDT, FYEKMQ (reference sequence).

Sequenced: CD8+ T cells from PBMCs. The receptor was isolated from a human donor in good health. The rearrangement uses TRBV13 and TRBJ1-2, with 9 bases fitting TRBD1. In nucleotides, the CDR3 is TGTGCCAGCAGCGACAGGGGGGAAGGCTACACCTTC. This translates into CASSDRGEGYTF. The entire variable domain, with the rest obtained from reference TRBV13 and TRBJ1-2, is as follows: AAGVIQSPRHLIKEKRETATLKCYPIPRHDTVYWYQQGPGQDPQFLISFYEKMQSDKGSIPDRFSAQQFSDYHSELNMSSLELGDSALYFCASSDRGEGYTFGSGTRLTVV.